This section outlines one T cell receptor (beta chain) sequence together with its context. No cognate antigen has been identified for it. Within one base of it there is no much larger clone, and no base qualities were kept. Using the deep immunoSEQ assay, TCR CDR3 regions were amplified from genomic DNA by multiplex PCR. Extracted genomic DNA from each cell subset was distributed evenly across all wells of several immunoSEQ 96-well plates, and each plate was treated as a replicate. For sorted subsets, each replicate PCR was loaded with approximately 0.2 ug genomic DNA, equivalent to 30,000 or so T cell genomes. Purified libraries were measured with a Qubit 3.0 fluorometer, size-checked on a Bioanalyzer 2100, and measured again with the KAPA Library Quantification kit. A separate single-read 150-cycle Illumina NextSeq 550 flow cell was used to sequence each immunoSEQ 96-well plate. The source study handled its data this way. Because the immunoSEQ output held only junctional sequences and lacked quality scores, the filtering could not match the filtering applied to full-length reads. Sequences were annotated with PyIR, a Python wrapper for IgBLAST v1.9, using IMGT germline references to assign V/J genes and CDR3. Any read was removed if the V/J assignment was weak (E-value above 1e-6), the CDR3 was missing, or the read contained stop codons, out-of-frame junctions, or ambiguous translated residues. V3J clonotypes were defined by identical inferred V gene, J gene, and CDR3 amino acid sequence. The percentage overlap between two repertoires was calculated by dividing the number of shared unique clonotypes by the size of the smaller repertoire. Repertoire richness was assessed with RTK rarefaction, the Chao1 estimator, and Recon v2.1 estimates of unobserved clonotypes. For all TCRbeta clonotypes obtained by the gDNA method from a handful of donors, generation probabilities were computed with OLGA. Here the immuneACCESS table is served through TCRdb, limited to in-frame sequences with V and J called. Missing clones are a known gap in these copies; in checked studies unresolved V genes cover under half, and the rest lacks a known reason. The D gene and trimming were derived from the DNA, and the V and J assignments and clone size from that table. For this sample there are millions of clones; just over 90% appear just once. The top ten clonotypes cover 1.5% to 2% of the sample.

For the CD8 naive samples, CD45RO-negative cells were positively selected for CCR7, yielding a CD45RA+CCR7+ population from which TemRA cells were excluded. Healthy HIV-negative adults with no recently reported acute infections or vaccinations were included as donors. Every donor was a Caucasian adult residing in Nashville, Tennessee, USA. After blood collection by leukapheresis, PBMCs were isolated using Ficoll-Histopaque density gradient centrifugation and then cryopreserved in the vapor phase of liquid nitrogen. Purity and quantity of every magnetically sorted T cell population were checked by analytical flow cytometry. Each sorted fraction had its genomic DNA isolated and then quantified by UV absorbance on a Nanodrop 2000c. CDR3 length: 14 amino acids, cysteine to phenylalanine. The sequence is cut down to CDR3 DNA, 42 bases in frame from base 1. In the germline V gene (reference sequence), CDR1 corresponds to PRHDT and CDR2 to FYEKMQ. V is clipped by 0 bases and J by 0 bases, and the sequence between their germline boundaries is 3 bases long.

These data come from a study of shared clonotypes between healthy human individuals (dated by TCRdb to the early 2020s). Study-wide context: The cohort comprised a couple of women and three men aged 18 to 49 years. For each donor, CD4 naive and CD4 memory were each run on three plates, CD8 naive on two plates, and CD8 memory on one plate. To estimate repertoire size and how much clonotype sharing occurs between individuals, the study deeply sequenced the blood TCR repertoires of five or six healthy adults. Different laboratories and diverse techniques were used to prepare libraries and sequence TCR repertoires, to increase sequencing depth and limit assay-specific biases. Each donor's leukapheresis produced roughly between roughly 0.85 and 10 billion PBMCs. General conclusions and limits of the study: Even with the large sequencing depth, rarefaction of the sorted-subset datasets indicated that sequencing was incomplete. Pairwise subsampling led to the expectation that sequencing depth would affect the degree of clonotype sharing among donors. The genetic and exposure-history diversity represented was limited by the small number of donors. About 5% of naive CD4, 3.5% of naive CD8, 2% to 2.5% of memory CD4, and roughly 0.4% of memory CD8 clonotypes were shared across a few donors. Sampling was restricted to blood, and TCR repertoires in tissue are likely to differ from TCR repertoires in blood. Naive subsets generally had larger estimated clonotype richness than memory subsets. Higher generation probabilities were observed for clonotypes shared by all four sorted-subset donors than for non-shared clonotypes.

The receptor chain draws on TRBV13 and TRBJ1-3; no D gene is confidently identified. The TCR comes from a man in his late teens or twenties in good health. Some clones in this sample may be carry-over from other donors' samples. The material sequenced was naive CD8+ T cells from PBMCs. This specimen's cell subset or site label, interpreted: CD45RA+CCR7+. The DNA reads TGTGCCAGCAGCTTAGGGGTCTCTGGAAACACCATATATTTT. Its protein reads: CASSLGVSGNTIYF.